This T cell receptor (beta chain) was retrieved from a study of blood T cell repertoires in COVID-19. The overall study: Whether acute or convalescent, the COVID-19 samples came from the United States, Italy and Spain. PBMCs, B-cell-depleted T cells, or T cells provided the cDNA or gDNA that made up the material.

The repertoire was sequenced with immunoSEQ multiplex PCR; TCRdb's copy has only in-frame clones and lacks some. The sample has more than 250,000 clones, around 86% seen once. CDR1 is MNHEY and CDR2 is SVGEGT in the germline V gene. The CDR3 spans 15 residues. After removal of 4 bases from V and 7 bases from J, the junction contained 9 bases not matched to a gene. This clone has just one count. The rearrangement uses TRBV6-2 or TRBV6-3 and TRBJ1-1, with TRBD1 matching 10 bases. The source material was peripheral blood. The clonotype comes from a man between 50 and 59 years old with active or convalescent COVID-19. CDR3: CASSSDGQGVFEAFF. The CDR3 nucleotides read TGTGCCAGCAGTTCCGACGGACAGGGGGTTTTTGAAGCTTTCTTT.